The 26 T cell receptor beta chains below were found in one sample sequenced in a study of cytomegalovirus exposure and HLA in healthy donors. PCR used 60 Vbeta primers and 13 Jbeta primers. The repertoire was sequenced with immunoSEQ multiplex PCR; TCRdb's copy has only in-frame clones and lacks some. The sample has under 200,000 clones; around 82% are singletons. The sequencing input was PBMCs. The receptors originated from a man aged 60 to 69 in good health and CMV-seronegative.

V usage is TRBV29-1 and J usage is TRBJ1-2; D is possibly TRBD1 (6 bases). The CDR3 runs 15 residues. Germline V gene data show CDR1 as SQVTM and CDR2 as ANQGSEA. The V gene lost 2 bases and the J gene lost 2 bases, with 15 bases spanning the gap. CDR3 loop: CSVESLLTGNYGYTF. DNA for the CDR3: TGCAGCGTTGAAAGTCTTTTGACAGGCAACTATGGCTACACCTTC.

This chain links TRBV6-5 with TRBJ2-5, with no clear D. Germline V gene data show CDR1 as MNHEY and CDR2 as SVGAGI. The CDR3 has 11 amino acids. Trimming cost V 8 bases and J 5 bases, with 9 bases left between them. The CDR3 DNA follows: TGTGCCAGCTCACTCCGGGAGACCCAGTACTTC. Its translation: CASSLRETQYF.

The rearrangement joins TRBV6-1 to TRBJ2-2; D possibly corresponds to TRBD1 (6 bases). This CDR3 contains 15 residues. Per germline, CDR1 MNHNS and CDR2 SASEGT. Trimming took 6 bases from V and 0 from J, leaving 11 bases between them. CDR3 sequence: CASRTGEANTGELFF. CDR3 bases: TGTGCCAGCAGGACAGGAGAGGCGAACACCGGGGAGCTGTTTTTT.

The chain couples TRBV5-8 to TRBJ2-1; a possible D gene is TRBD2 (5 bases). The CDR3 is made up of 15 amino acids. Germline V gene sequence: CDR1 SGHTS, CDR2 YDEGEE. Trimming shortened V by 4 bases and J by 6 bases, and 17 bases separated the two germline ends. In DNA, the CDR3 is TGTGCCAGCAGCCCCGCCCGAGGGAGAGGCAATGAGCAGTTCTTC. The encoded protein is CASSPARGRGNEQFF. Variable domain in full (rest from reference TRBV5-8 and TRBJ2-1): EAGVTQSPTHLIKTRGQQATLRCSPISGHTSVYWYQQALGLGLQFLLWYDEGEERNRGNFPPRFSGRQFPNYSSELNVNALELEDSALYLCASSPARGRGNEQFFGPGTRLTVL.

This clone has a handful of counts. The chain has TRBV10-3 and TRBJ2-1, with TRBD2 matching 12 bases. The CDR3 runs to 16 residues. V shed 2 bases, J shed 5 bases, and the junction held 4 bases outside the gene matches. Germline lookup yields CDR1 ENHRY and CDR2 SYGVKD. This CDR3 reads CAISETSGGTHNEQFF. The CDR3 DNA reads TGTGCCATCAGTGAGACTAGCGGGGGGACCCACAATGAGCAGTTCTTC.

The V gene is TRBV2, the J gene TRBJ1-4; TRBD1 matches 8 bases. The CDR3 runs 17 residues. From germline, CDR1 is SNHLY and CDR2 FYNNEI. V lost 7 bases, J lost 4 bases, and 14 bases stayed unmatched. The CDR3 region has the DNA TGTGCCAGCACCGGGAGGACAGGGAAGGTCATTAATGAAAAACTGTTTTTT. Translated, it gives CASTGRTGKVINEKLFF.

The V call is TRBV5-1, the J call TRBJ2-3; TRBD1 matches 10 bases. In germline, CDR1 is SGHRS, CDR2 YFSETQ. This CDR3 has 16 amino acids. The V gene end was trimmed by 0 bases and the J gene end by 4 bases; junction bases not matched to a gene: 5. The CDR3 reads CASSLVGTGVSDTQYF. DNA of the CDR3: TGCGCCAGCAGCTTGGTTGGGACAGGGGTTTCAGATACGCAGTATTTT.

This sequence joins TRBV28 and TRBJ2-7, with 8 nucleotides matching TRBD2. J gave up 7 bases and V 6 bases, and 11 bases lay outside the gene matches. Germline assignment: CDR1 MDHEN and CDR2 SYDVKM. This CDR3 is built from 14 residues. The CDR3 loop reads CASRGPGTSREQYF. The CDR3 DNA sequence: TGTGCCAGCAGGGGGCCCGGGACTAGTCGGGAGCAGTACTTC.

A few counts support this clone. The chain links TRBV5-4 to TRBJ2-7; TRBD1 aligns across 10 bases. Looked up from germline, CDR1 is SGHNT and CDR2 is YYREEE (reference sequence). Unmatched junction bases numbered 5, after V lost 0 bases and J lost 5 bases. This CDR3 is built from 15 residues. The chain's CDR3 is CASSLDPGTGDEQYF. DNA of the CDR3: TGTGCCAGCAGCTTGGATCCAGGGACAGGGGACGAGCAGTACTTC. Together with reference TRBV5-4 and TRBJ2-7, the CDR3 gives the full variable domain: ETGVTQSPTHLIKTRGQQVTLRCSSQSGHNTVSWYQQALGQGPQFIFQYYREEENGRGNFPPRFSGLQFPNYSSELNVNALELDDSALYLCASSLDPGTGDEQYFGPGTRLTVT.

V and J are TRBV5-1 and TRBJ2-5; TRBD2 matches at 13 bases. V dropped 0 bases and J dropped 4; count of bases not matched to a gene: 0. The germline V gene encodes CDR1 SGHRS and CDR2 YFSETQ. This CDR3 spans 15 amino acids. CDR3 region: CASSLGTSGRETQYF. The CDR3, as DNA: TGCGCCAGCAGCTTGGGGACTAGCGGGAGAGAGACCCAGTACTTC.

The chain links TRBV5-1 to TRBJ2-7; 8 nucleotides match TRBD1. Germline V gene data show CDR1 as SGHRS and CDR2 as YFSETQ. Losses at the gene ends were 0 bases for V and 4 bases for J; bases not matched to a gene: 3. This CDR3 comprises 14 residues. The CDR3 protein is CASSLGQGQYEQYF. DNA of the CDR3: TGCGCCAGCAGCTTGGGACAGGGGCAGTACGAGCAGTACTTC.

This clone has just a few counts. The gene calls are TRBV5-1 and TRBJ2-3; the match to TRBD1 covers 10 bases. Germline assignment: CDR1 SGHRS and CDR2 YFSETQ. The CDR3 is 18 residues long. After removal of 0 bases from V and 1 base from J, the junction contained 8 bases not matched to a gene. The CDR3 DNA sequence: TGCGCCAGCAGCTTGGGGGACAGGGGTCCTCTTGGCACAGATACGCAGTATTTT. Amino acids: CASSLGDRGPLGTDTQYF.

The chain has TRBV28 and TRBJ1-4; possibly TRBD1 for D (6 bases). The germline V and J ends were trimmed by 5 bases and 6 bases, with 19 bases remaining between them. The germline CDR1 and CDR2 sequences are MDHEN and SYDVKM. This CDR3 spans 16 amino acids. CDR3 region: CASSRTSGAWDEKLFF. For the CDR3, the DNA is TGTGCCAGCAGTCGCACCTCAGGGGCATGGGATGAAAAACTGTTTTTT.

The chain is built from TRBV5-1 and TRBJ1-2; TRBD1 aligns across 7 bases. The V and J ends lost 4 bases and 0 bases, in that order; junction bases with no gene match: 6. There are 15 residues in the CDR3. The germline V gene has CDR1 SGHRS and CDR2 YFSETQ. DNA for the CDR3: TGCGCCAGCAGCCCCACAGGGGACCCTAACTATGGCTACACCTTC. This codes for CASSPTGDPNYGYTF.

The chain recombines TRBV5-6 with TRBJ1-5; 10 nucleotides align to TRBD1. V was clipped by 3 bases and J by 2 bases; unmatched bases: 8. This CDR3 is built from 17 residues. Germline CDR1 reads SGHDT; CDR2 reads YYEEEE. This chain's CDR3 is CASSSGQGYERNQPQHF. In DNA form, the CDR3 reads TGTGCCAGCAGCTCGGGACAGGGGTATGAGCGCAATCAGCCCCAGCATTTT.

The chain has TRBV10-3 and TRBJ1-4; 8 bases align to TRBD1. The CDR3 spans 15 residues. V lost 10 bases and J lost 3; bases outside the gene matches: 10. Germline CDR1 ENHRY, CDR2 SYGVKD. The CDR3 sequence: CATQLDRGPNEKLFF. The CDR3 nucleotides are TGTGCCACCCAATTAGACAGGGGTCCTAATGAAAAACTGTTTTTT.

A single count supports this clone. CDR3: CASSLEGTGSYEQYF. The CDR3 nucleotides are TGCGCCAGCAGCTTGGAGGGGACAGGCTCCTACGAGCAGTACTTC. V and J are TRBV5-1 and TRBJ2-7, with 8 bases fitting TRBD1. With V trimmed by 0 bases and J by 0 bases, 2 bases remained unmatched. Germline CDR1 SGHRS, CDR2 YFSETQ. This CDR3 comprises 15 residues.

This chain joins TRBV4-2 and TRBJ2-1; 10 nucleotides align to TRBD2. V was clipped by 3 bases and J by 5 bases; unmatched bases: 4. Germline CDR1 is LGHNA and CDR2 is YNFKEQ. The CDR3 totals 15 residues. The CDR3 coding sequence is TGTGCCAGCAGCCAGCCGGGACTAGCGCACAATGAGCAGTTCTTC. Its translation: CASSQPGLAHNEQFF.

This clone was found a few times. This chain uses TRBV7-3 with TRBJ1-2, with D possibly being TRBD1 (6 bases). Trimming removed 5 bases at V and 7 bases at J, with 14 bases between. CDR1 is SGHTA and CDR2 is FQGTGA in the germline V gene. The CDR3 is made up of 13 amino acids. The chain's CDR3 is CASSLGQFGGYTF. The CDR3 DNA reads TGTGCCAGCAGCCTCGGACAGTTTGGTGGCTACACCTTC.

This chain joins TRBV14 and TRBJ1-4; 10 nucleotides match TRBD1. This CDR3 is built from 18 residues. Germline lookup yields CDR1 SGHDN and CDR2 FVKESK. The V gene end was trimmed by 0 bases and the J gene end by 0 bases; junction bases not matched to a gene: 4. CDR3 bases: TGTGCCAGCAGCCAAGAGGGACAGGGGATTGCAACTAATGAAAAACTGTTTTTT. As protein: CASSQEGQGIATNEKLFF. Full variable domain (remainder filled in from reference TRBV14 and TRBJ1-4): EAGVTQFPSHSVIEKGQTVTLRCDPISGHDNLYWYRRVMGKEIKFLLHFVKESKQDESGMPNNRFLAERTGGTYSTLKVQPAELEDSGVYFCASSQEGQGIATNEKLFFGSGTQLSVL.

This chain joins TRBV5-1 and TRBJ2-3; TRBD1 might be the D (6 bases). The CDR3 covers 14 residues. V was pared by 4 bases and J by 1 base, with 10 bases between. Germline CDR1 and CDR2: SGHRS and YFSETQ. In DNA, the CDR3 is TGCGCCAGCAGCGGGGACATGCGCACAGATACGCAGTATTTT. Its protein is CASSGDMRTDTQYF.

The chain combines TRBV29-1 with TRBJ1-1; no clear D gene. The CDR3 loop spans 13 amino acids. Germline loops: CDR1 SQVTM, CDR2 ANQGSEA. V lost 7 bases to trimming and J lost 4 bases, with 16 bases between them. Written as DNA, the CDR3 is TGCAGCGCTACAGAAGGTATGGGCACTGAAGCTTTCTTT. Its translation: CSATEGMGTEAFF. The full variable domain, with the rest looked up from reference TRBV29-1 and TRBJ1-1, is SAVISQKPSRDICQRGTSLTIQCQVDSQVTMMFWYRQQPGQSLTLIATANQGSEATYESGFVIDKFPISRPNLTFSTLTVSNMSPEDSSIYLCSATEGMGTEAFFGQGTRLTVV.

Written as DNA, the CDR3 is TGTGCCAGCAGCCAAGATCCCCAGGGGATTGTATGTGGCTACACCTTC. Translating gives CASSQDPQGIVCGYTF. This chain uses TRBV4-2 with TRBJ1-2; D perhaps matches TRBD1 (6 bases). CDR1 and CDR2 (germline): LGHNA, YNFKEQ. V was shortened by 0 bases and J by 7 bases, with 18 bases between the two germline ends. The length of the CDR3 is 16 residues.

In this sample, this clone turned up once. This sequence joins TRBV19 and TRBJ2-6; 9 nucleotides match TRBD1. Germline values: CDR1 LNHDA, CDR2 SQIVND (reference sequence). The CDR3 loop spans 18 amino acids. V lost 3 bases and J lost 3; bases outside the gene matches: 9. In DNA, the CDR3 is TGTGCCAGTAGTATTATGGGGACAGGGCTTGTTGGGGCCAACGTCCTGACTTTC. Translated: CASSIMGTGLVGANVLTF.

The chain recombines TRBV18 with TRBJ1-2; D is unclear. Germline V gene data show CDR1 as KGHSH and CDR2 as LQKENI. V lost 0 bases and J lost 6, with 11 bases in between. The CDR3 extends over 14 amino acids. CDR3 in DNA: TGTGCCAGCTCACCACCGGAGCTCCGGCATGGCTACACCTTC. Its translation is CASSPPELRHGYTF.

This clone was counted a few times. CDR3 region: CASSDPDRHAGAYYEQYF. The CDR3 DNA reads TGCGCCAGCAGTGACCCAGATCGGCACGCGGGGGCCTATTACGAGCAGTACTTC. The chain combines TRBV10-2 with TRBJ2-7; tentative D call: TRBD2 (7 bases). The CDR3 runs to 18 residues. Germline CDR1 is WSHSY and CDR2 is SAAADI. V lost 3 bases, J lost 4 bases, and 25 bases lay in between.